This TCR beta chain appears in the sequencing data of a study of cytomegalovirus exposure and HLA in healthy donors (TCRdb year 2017). General notes on the study: In an earlier analysis of approximately 640 of the donors, 250 to 350 Gb of sequence data and 100 million or so unique TCR beta sequences from 150 million to 200 million T cells were reported. Roughly 300 gigabases of sequencing data and approximately 85 million unique TCR sequences were included in an early release covering several hundred HLA-typed donors. Of the roughly 400 genotyped donors, around 81% fell in the genetic ancestry cluster associated with self-reported Caucasian donors. The study aimed to test whether cataloging public T cell receptors could reveal signatures of past pathogen exposure. The study used immunosequencing to profile the T cell repertoires of some 600 subjects and linked those repertoires to cytomegalovirus serostatus. In addition to the first cohort of roughly 670 subjects, a separate validation cohort of 120 different subjects was used. To predict cytomegalovirus infection status, the study combined high-throughput TCR immunosequencing, statistical association of individual TCRs with disease status, and machine learning. A later analysis re-analyzed previously published TCR beta repertoires from hundreds of donors and added high-resolution HLA genotyping to study TCR occurrence patterns. Rather than using new phenotypic data, the later analysis identified candidate immune exposures from TCR beta sequences and from how often those sequences occurred across donors. An earlier analysis of 500 to 750 of the donors applied high-throughput TCR beta sequencing to assess whether each TCR beta V gene segment acted as functional or pseudogenic. Donor age, sex, ethnicity and CMV serostatus were compiled alongside the repertoire data. In a later genetic analysis, genome-wide SNP genotypes for about 65% of the roughly 700 donors were used, and that subset was treated as a discovery cohort. Every repertoire in the discovery cohort had been generated on one and the same sequencing platform. HLA typing included class I and class II loci at four-digit resolution. The number of donors typed differed by locus, with 629-630 for A, B, C, DRB1 and DQB1, around 500 for DQA1, 600 to 610 for DPA1, and around 430 for DPB1. Five DR-DQ haplotypes were treated as single units for association and clustering because of strong linkage in the cohort. Among 300 to 500 genotyped donors of the cohort, an average of approximately 200,000 unique TCR beta nucleotide sequences was sequenced per donor, of which about 19% were non-productive.

At the junction V is shortened by 2 bases and J by 10 bases, with 6 bases in between. The germline V gene yields SGHTA for CDR1 and FQGNSA for CDR2. The CDR3 numbers 11 residues from cysteine through phenylalanine. Only CDR3 DNA is held: 33 bases, read in frame from base 1. Worth noting for this clone: Its antigen is still unknown. Per-base quality was not reported, and no clone a single base away is much larger than it.

Library method: the immunoSEQ multiplex PCR assay. The multiplex PCR relied on a mix of 60 forward primers for TCR Vbeta segments and 13 reverse primers for TCR Jbeta segments. A multiplex PCR assay on genomic DNA amplified the CDR3 region of rearranged TCR beta genes. On the Illumina HiSeq System, the amplified TCR beta libraries were sequenced as 87-base-pair reads. On the authors' methods: Across the 700 or so repertoires, a later analysis counted approximately 83 million unique TCR beta chains, some 11 million of which were shared by at least two donors. A nearest-neighbor algorithm error-corrected the raw reads and collapsed the reads into unique sequences, merging closely related sequences to remove PCR and sequencing errors. To assign V, D and J gene segments, CDR3 sequences were aligned to IMGT reference sequences. For a sequence to be retained, a match of at least six nucleotides was required to both a V gene segment and a J gene segment. Rearrangements were classified as productive when the CDR3 lacked stop codons and remained in frame with V and J, and all other rearrangements were classified as non-productive. Following IMGT convention, CDR3 was defined as the stretch from the second conserved V-encoded cysteine up to the conserved J-encoded phenylalanine. The earlier analysis of 550 to 650 of the donors excluded any sequence lacking an unambiguous match to a single V gene segment. In an earlier analysis of a few hundred of the donors, V segments were called functional above 56.7% productive rearrangements and were called segregating when the between-donor standard deviation exceeded 5%. A statistical classification framework was built for diagnosing cytomegalovirus status from the catalog of TCR beta chain sequences. A later analysis assigned V and J genes by comparing TCR nucleotide sequences with IMGT/GENE-DB human TR gene sequences. Using the TCRdist pipeline, a later analysis assigned CDR3 sequences along with most-parsimonious VDJ recombination scenarios. A later analysis defined each TCR beta chain by its CDR3 amino acid sequence plus V-gene family, and excluded reads lacking a unique V-gene family. A later analysis removed 600 or so highly shared, low-generation-probability nucleotide sequences to deal with suspected cross-contamination and a sequencing artifact. In a later analysis, a clonal expansion index was calculated for each public chain from normalized within-repertoire ranks of inferred template counts. In a later analysis, generation probabilities were computed using a VDJ recombination model fitted to out-of-frame rearrangements, and the results were checked against IGoR. A later analysis scored TCR-TCR, TCR-HLA and TCR-CMV co-occurrence with hypergeometric tests, applying a repertoire-size bias correction to TCR pairs. In a later analysis, false discovery rates were estimated by permuting HLA or CMV assignments 20 times. In a later analysis, co-occurring TCRs were grouped with DBSCAN, and TCRdist sequence similarity was added when clustering was performed within HLA-allele-positive subsets. Co-occurrence clustering excluded repertoires with fewer than 30,000 or more than 120,000 public chains, plus five with anomalous nucleotide sharing. In its TCRdb copy, this immuneACCESS table keeps in-frame sequences only and misses some clones. Where compared with another copy, unresolved V genes explain less than half of these, and the others have no known cause. V and J calls and clone size are given by that table; D and trimming were obtained from the DNA. The sample profile shows 85,000 to 100,000 clones; around 76% of them were found once. 7% to 9% of the sample is held by the ten biggest clonotypes.

The study at large found these results: Compared with equally common non-associated chains, HLA-associated TCR beta chains in a later analysis were more clonally expanded and had lower generation probabilities. According to a later analysis, parvovirus B19, influenza, CMV and Epstein-Barr virus appeared linked to several top co-occurrence clusters. Some IMGT-functional V segments, including TRBV6-2 and TRBV6-3, could not be distinguished by the 87-base-pair reads and were therefore excluded. For the cohort, immune exposure information was limited to CMV serostatus. According to the authors, the approach could potentially be generalized to other disease states and immunological phenotypes. In an earlier analysis of around 500 of the donors, most TCR beta V segments appeared in productive rearrangements about 90% or about 30% of the time, broadly matching IMGT annotations. Sequencing depth was assumed to be roughly uniform across donors in the presence/absence analyses, though that assumption may not hold. Three of the identified cytomegalovirus-associated TCR beta chains were confirmed in vitro to be specific for cytomegalovirus antigens. According to a later analysis, TCR association rates differed among HLA loci, with DRB1 alleles showing the most associated TCRs and HLA-C alleles showing the fewest. In a later analysis, most CMV-associated TCR beta chains were found to appear HLA-restricted, with HLA associations seemingly driven largely by CMV exposure. Cytomegalovirus status was reported to be diagnosed by the classifier with high specificity and sensitivity in both the original and validation cohorts. Strong co-occurrence of HLA alleles, especially DR and DQ, made assigning TCR associations to individual alleles difficult. Only TCR beta chains were sequenced in this cohort, and the absence of alpha or paired-chain data limited detectable features. Correlated functional status among segregating V segments might be attributable to linkage disequilibrium, but an unknown experimental factor could not be ruled out. According to a later genetic analysis, donors in an Asian-associated ancestry cluster had fewer N-insertions in productive TCRs than the roughly 660-donor mean. A further reported finding was that TCR beta sequences accurately predicted the HLA-A and HLA-B alleles for most subjects in the first cohort. A group of highly shared sequence variants was considered likely to be a technical artifact of the sequencing pipeline. Because counts were too low, around 18 rarely observed V segments, including chromosome 9 orphons, were left out of the earlier analysis of several hundred of the donors. Because some donors lacked HLA typing at each locus, the association tests relied only on the typed subset. A total of 164 TCR beta chains were listed by the study as associated with cytomegalovirus. While some public TCRs were present in many individuals, most TCR sequences turned up only very rarely across donors. At a false discovery rate of 0.05, a later analysis linked 16,000 or so TCR beta sequences to specific HLA alleles. V-gene and J-gene trimming of TCR beta chains was associated with a missense DCLRE1C variant in a later genetic analysis, and the association was replicated in an independent cohort.

The cohort was made up of under 800 healthy bone marrow donors. All cohort members were sampled while nominally healthy, although unrecorded immune exposures were likely present. The donor was CMV seropositive and belonged to the group of about 290 seropositive cohort members. Each donor provided a peripheral blood sample, and peripheral blood mononuclear cells were used for TCR beta sequencing. Genomic DNA was extracted from the blood cell samples with the Qiagen DNeasy Blood Extraction Kit. This receptor chain uses TRBV7-2 and TRBJ2-1; the D gene cannot be named for sure. The material sequenced was PBMCs. The sequence was collected from a man in his forties or fifties in good health and CMV-seropositive. The CDR3 protein is CASSLLLEQFF. The sequence in DNA is TGTGCCAGCAGCTTATTACTAGAGCAGTTCTTC.